This TCR beta chain was recovered during a study of tumor and adjacent non-tumor tissue in lung cancer. On the study more broadly: There were about 12 adenocarcinoma, 2 squamous cell carcinoma and 1 small cell lung cancer cases. Patients were aged about 30 to 80, some 10 men and about five women, stage I to III.

Study findings and constraints: Shorter survival was associated with higher TCR diversity in tumors. In normal lung, the top 100 clones were significantly more dominant than in tumor.

This CDR3 has 14 residues. V was clipped by 3 bases and J by 6 bases, with 13 bases between them. The germline gives CDR1 SGHNT, CDR2 YYREEE (reference sequence). The library came from three nested PCR rounds adapted from ARM-PCR protocols. TCRdb recomputed calls from the multiplex PCR reads with MiXCR, one row per CDR3 protein. The top ten hold over 9.5% of the sample, which has tens of thousands of distinct CDR3 sequences, under 85% seen once. This clonotype was detected only once. The antigen is not known. The template was RNA from unsorted bulk tissue. The clonotype originates from a woman aged 45-65 years with non-small cell lung cancer. The chain has TRBV5-4 and TRBJ2-1, with D perhaps matching TRBD1 or TRBD2 (5 bases each). Sequencing used lung tumor tissue. The CDR3 loop is CASSSGTDSNEQFF. Here the CDR3 DNA reads TGTGCCAGCAGCTCGGGGACCGACTCCAATGAGCAGTTCTTC.